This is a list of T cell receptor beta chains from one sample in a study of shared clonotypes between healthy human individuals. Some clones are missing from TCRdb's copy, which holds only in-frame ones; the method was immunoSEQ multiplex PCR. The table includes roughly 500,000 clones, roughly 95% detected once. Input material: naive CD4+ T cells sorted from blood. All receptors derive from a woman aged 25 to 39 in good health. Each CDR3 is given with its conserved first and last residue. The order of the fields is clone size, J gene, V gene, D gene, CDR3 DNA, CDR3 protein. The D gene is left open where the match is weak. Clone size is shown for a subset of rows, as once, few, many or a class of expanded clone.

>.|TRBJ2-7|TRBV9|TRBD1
TGTGCCAGCAGCGCCCTCCCGGGACAGGGCTCCTACGAGCAGTACTTC
CASSALPGQGSYEQYF
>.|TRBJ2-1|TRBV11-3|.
TGTGCCAGCAGTCCATCCCCGGTAGCGACCAATGAGCAGTTCTTC
CASSPSPVATNEQFF
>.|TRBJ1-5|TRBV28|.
TGTGCCAGCAGTCTCGACACTAGCAATCAGCCCCAGCATTTT
CASSLDTSNQPQHF
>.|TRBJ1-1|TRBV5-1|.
TGCGCCAGCAGCTCGACGGGAAACACTGAAGCTTTCTTT
CASSSTGNTEAFF
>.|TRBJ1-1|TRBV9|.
TGTGCCAGCAGCGTAGCCAGCAACACTGAAGCTTTCTTT
CASSVASNTEAFF
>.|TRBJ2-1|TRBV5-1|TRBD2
TGCGCCAGCAGTTTGGGTCCTAGCGGAATTACAACTGAGCAGTTCTTC
CASSLGPSGITTEQFF
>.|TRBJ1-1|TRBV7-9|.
TGTGCCAGCAGCCGCTTCTGGGGACCGCGTGGGATTACTGAAGCTTTCTTT
CASSRFWGPRGITEAFF
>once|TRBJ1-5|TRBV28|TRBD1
TGTGCCAGCAGTTTAACCCCGACAGGGGGGGGTCAGCCCCAGCATTTT
CASSLTPTGGGQPQHF
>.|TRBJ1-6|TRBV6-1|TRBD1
TGTGCCAGCAGCCTGACCCAGGGGGCTTCACCCCTCCACTTT
CASSLTQGASPLHF
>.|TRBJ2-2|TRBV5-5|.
TGTGCCAGCAGCTTAGAACTTCAAAACACCGGGGAGCTGTTTTTT
CASSLELQNTGELFF